This TCR beta chain was sequenced during a study of early stage breast cancer tumors. Looking at the study overall: Of around 16 invasive breast tumors, about a dozen were hormone receptor-positive, HER2-negative.

This clone was observed a few times. Produced via immunoSEQ multiplex PCR; TCRdb's table is partial and in-frame only. The data contain about 53,000 clones, about 93% of them singletons. There are 15 residues in the CDR3. Trimming removed 3 bases at V and 1 base at J, with 12 bases between. Per the germline V gene, CDR1 is KGHSH and CDR2 is LQKENI. Sequencing was done on a sample of blood. The chain links TRBV18 to TRBJ1-1; a possible D gene is TRBD1 (6 bases). The receptor was derived from a person aged 65 to 79 with breast cancer. CDR3 nucleotides: TGTGCCAGCTCACCCACACGACAGGAGAACACTGAAGCTTTCTTT. Translated: CASSPTRQENTEAFF.